This TCR beta chain was retrieved from a study of regulatory T cells in long-lasting Graves disease. Ten or more counts support this clonotype. The junction had 12 bases not matched to a gene; V was cut back by 4 bases and J by 7 bases. CDR3 size: 14 residues. Germline CDR1 DFQATT, CDR2 SNEGSKA (reference sequence). Time point indicated: newly diagnosed GD, antithyroid drugs for less than 3 months. Following extraction of RNA from PBMCs, that RNA was used to make the TCR library. Arm-PCR of CDR3 regions and iRepertoire HTBI primers were the basis on which TCR beta libraries were built. TCRdb analysed the multiplex PCR reads with MiXCR anew, one entry per CDR3 protein. The sample lists more than 350,000 distinct CDR3 sequences, approximately 15% occurring once. These data also formed part of another study, on T cells in Graves' hyperthyroidism and ophthalmopathy. As that study records: HTBI primers were used for first-round RT-PCR of the TCR CDR3.

This clonotype originated in a woman aged 25-40 years with Graves disease. The specimen comprised peripheral blood mononuclear cells (PBMCs), sampled at new diagnosis, from a patient treated with antithyroid drugs. V is TRBV20-1 and J is TRBJ2-7; 8 positions agree with TRBD1. CDR3 protein: CSATRQGKEWEQYF. DNA of the CDR3: TGCAGTGCTACCAGACAGGGGAAGGAGTGGGAGCAGTACTTC.